This TCR beta chain was recovered during a study of technical replicates of blood from several donors. The CDR3 totals 14 residues. From germline, CDR1 is LNHDA and CDR2 SQIVND (reference sequence). The J segment lost 3 bases and the V segment lost 6 bases, leaving 7 bases of the junction unmatched. Libraries were prepared by immunoSEQ multiplex PCR; TCRdb keeps only in-frame clonotypes and omits some of them. This table holds roughly 14,000 clones, 80% to 90% found once. The clonotype was recovered from a human donor in good health. The V gene is TRBV19, the J gene TRBJ2-7; TRBD1 aligns across 8 bases. The sequencing input was PBMCs. The CDR3 reads CASSTGTGRYEQYF. CDR3 bases: TGTGCCAGTAGCACAGGGACAGGTCGCTACGAGCAGTACTTC.